These T cell receptor beta chains were read from a single sample in a study of T cells in Graves' hyperthyroidism and ophthalmopathy. TCRdb re-called the multiplex PCR reads with MiXCR, one entry per CDR3 protein. The data hold approximately 380,000 distinct CDR3 sequences, with more than 12% observed a single time. The sample comprised blood. Every receptor here comes from a man between 45 and 60 years old with Graves' ophthalmopathy. Both conserved end residues are part of each CDR3. A D gene is named only where the DNA matches it firmly. Size tells how often a clone was seen (once, few, many) or the class of an expanded clone, and some rows leave it out.

size,D,length,J,V,DNA,CDR3
many,NA,15,TRBJ2-1,TRBV4-1,TGCGCCAGCAGCCAAGTTGATAGCTCCTACAATGAGCAGTTCTTC,CASSQVDSSYNEQFF
many,NA,14,TRBJ1-1,TRBV2,TGTGCCAGCAGTGATCGCAGTCCGGACACTGAAGCTTTCTTT,CASSDRSPDTEAFF
many,NA,12,TRBJ2-2,TRBV3-1,TGTGCCAGCAGCTATACAACCGGGGAGCTGTTTTTT,CASSYTTGELFF
NA,NA,18,TRBJ2-7,TRBV7-9,TGTGCCAGCAGCCCTTACCCTTCGCTAGAAAGGAGCTCCTACGAGCAGTACTTC,CASSPYPSLERSSYEQYF
many,TRBD1,13,TRBJ2-5,TRBV28,TGTGCCAGCATGGGACAGTCAGAAGAGACCCAGTACTTC,CASMGQSEETQYF
NA,NA,14,TRBJ1-6,TRBV10-1,TGCGCCAGCCGGGACTCCCTGGAGAATTCACCCCTCCACTTT,CASRDSLENSPLHF
few,NA,13,TRBJ2-2,TRBV2,TGTGCCAGCAGTCGGTCCCCGGACGGGGAGCTGTTTTTT,CASSRSPDGELFF
NA,NA,14,TRBJ1-5,TRBV9,TGTGCCAGCAGCGTAGGTCCCGGAGGGTCGCCCCAGCATTTT,CASSVGPGGSPQHF
many,TRBD2,16,TRBJ2-3,TRBV12-3/TRBV12-4,TGTGCCAGCAGGCCGGGACTAGCGGGAGGCGCAGATACGCAGTATTTT,CASRPGLAGGADTQYF
many,NA,15,TRBJ2-7,TRBV5-1,TGCGCCAGCAGTTCAGAATCCGGGACGGGGGTTGAGCAGTACTTC,CASSSESGTGVEQYF
many,TRBD2,16,TRBJ2-7,TRBV30,TGTGCCTGGAGTGTACTGGGGGCGGGAGGGCCGGAGGAGCAGTACTTC,CAWSVLGAGGPEEQYF
NA,TRBD1,17,TRBJ1-2,TRBV10-3,TGTGCCATCAGTGAGCTCTCAGGGGGGGGCGTCAACTATGGCTACACCTTC,CAISELSGGGVNYGYTF
many,TRBD1,15,TRBJ1-2,TRBV2,TGTGCCAGCAGCGGTGACAGGGAGAGTTTGTATGGCTACACCTTC,CASSGDRESLYGYTF
many,NA,17,TRBJ1-4,TRBV18,TGTGCCAGCTCACCACGGGGAGGGGCGCGGACTAATGAAAAACTGTTTTTT,CASSPRGGARTNEKLFF
many,TRBD1,15,TRBJ1-5,TRBV28,TGTGCCAGCAGTTTTGGGACAGGGTACAATCAGCCCCAGCATTTT,CASSFGTGYNQPQHF
many,TRBD1,14,TRBJ1-1,TRBV29-1,TGCAGCGTTGCCCAGACAGGGGAGAACACTGAAGCTTTCTTT,CSVAQTGENTEAFF
many,NA,14,TRBJ1-2,TRBV3-1,TGTGCCAGCAGCCGAGTACAGGGACACTATGGCTACACCTTC,CASSRVQGHYGYTF
many,TRBD1,14,TRBJ1-6,TRBV11-2,TGTGCCAGCAGCCCAGAGCCAGGGGGGCGGTCCCTCCACTTT,CASSPEPGGRSLHF
many,NA,15,TRBJ2-1,TRBV20-1,TGCAGTGCTAGACTGGACAGATCGCCATACAATGAGCAGTTCTTC,CSARLDRSPYNEQFF
many,NA,16,TRBJ2-5,TRBV7-9,TGTGCCAGCAGCTTCTGGCAGAGAGAAATCCAAGAGACCCAGTACTTC,CASSFWQREIQETQYF
few,NA,13,TRBJ1-1,TRBV4-1,TGCGCCAGCAGCCAAGAAACGGGGGGGCGAGCTTTCTTT,CASSQETGGRAFF
few,NA,15,TRBJ2-7,TRBV11-2,TGTGCCAGCAGTTCACTCGCGGTCGGGGTGGGCGAGCAGTACTTC,CASSSLAVGVGEQYF
many,NA,14,TRBJ1-5,TRBV7-8,TGTGCCAGCAGCTTAGGAGACAGCTATCAGCCCCAGCATTTT,CASSLGDSYQPQHF
NA,TRBD1,13,TRBJ2-7,TRBV5-1,TGCGCCAGCAGCTCAGGGACAGACTACGAGCAGTACTTC,CASSSGTDYEQYF
once,NA,13,TRBJ2-1,TRBV19,TGTGCCAGTACAGAGAGCTCCTACAATGAGCAGTTCTTC,CASTESSYNEQFF
many,NA,13,TRBJ2-2,TRBV20-1,TGCAGTGCTAGAAAGGGGCATAACGGGGAGCTGTTTTTT,CSARKGHNGELFF
many,NA,13,TRBJ1-1,TRBV2,TGTGCCAGCAGTGTTGAAAGGAACACTGAAGCTTTCTTT,CASSVERNTEAFF
NA,TRBD2,13,TRBJ2-7,TRBV25-1,TGTGCCAGCAGTGAAGGCCCGGGGGGCGAGCAGTACTTC,CASSEGPGGEQYF
NA,TRBD2,15,TRBJ2-2,TRBV28,TGTGCCAGCAGCACGACTAGCGGAAACACCGGGGAGCTGTTTTTT,CASSTTSGNTGELFF
NA,NA,15,TRBJ2-7,TRBV29-1,TGCAGCGTTGAGGAGAAGGGGAGGGGGCCGGACGAGCAGTACTTC,CSVEEKGRGPDEQYF
NA,NA,14,TRBJ2-5,TRBV20-1,TGCAGTGCGGCCCCAACAGGAGACCAAGAGACCCAGTACTTC,CSAAPTGDQETQYF
many,NA,14,TRBJ1-5,TRBV6-1,TGTGCCAGCAGCGCCGAGAGGTACAATCAGCCCCAGCATTTT,CASSAERYNQPQHF
many,NA,13,TRBJ2-1,TRBV20-1,TGCAGTGCTAGAGAACTGACACGGAATGAGCAGTTCTTC,CSARELTRNEQFF
many,NA,18,TRBJ2-1,TRBV15,TGTGCCACCAGCAGAGATCGGGGCGCCCGCGGGAAGTACAATGAGCAGTTCTTC,CATSRDRGARGKYNEQFF
few,NA,14,TRBJ1-2,TRBV19,TGTGCCAGTAGTATCGCAGGGGCGAACTATGGCTACACCTTC,CASSIAGANYGYTF
NA,NA,13,TRBJ2-5,TRBV24-1,TGTGCCACCAGTGATCGGGAAAAAGAGACCCAGTACTTC,CATSDREKETQYF
many,NA,14,TRBJ2-3,TRBV18,TGTGCCAGCTCACCGTCGGAGGAAACAGATACGCAGTATTTT,CASSPSEETDTQYF
many,TRBD1,18,TRBJ2-3,TRBV12-3/TRBV12-4,TGTGCCAGCAGTTTCCCACCCGATGGCAGGGGGCTTGTAGATACGCAGTATTTT,CASSFPPDGRGLVDTQYF
NA,TRBD1,16,TRBJ2-7,TRBV19,TGTGCCAGTAGCAGACGTCTCCGGGACAGCTCCTACGAGCAGTACTTC,CASSRRLRDSSYEQYF
NA,TRBD1,14,TRBJ2-7,TRBV6-1,TGTGCCAGCAGTGCGGACAGGGTATCCTACGAGCAGTACTTC,CASSADRVSYEQYF
few,TRBD2,16,TRBJ2-5,TRBV9,TGTGCCAGCAGTTCCTCTAGCGGAGGGGACCAAGAGACCCAGTACTTC,CASSSSSGGDQETQYF
many,NA,14,TRBJ1-4,TRBV30,TGTGCCTGGAGTCTAACAGGTGGGGGTGAAAAACTGTTTTTT,CAWSLTGGGEKLFF